The 22 T cell receptor beta chains below come from one sample, sequenced in a study of shared clonotypes between healthy human individuals. Sequencing used immunoSEQ multiplex PCR; TCRdb keeps in-frame clones, though not all of them. The sample yields around 720,000 clones, around four fifths seen once. Sequencing was performed on memory CD4+ T cells sorted from blood. Subset in this sample: CD45RA-negative fraction. The receptors were sampled from a woman younger than 45 in good health.

The rearrangement links TRBV7-8 to TRBJ2-3, with 10 positions matching TRBD2. CDR3 length equals 16 residues. V shed 4 bases, J shed 10 bases, and the junction held 14 bases outside the gene matches. In germline, CDR1 is SGHVS, CDR2 FQNEAQ. The CDR3 sequence: CASSWGLAGDISAQYF. Written as DNA, the CDR3 is TGTGCCAGCAGCTGGGGGCTAGCGGGGGACATTTCTGCGCAGTATTTT.

The chain carries TRBV12-2 and TRBJ2-1; the DNA was not compared with TRBD1, the D call given in the table. TRBV12-2 is given as a pseudogene. This CDR3 spans 12 amino acids. In DNA, the CDR3 is TGTGCAAGTCGCCTAGACACGCCACAGGAGTTCTTC. The encoded protein is CASRLDTPQEFF.

The chain combines TRBV28 with TRBJ2-7, with D unresolved. V shed 2 bases and J shed 4 bases, with 6 bases lying between them. Germline CDR1 MDHEN, CDR2 SYDVKM. This CDR3 region has 12 residues. The CDR3 sequence: CASSLVGYEQYF. For the CDR3, the DNA is TGTGCCAGCAGTTTAGTGGGGTACGAGCAGTACTTC.

This clone was observed a single time. The V gene is TRBV5-1, the J gene TRBJ2-7, with 7 bases lining up with TRBD2. Germline assignment: CDR1 SGHRS and CDR2 YFSETQ. The ends lost 0 bases at V and 0 bases at J; junction bases unmatched: 3. The CDR3 consists of 15 residues. The CDR3 here is CASSLALAISYEQYF. The CDR3 DNA sequence: TGCGCCAGCAGCTTGGCACTAGCGATCTCCTACGAGCAGTACTTC. The complete variable domain, with remaining parts taken from reference TRBV5-1 and TRBJ2-7, reads KAGVTQTPRYLIKTRGQQVTLSCSPISGHRSVSWYQQTPGQGLQFLFEYFSETQRNKGNFPGRFSGRQFSNSRSEMNVSTLELGDSALYLCASSLALAISYEQYFGPGTRLTVT.

The chain combines TRBV5-1 with TRBJ2-7, with 8 bases matching TRBD2. This CDR3 is 17 amino acids long. The trim removed 1 base at V and 3 bases at J, leaving 12 bases unmatched. Germline V gives CDR1 SGHRS, CDR2 YFSETQ. CDR3 sequence: CASSLSTPPAGDYEQYF. In nucleotides, the CDR3 is TGCGCCAGCAGCTTGTCCACCCCGCCAGCGGGGGACTACGAGCAGTACTTC.

About this clone itself: Sequence at one end of the junction differs from germline and may be a read error. The rearrangement links TRBV15 to TRBJ1-5; D is uncertain. The CDR3 runs to 15 residues. In germline, CDR1 is LNHNV, CDR2 YYDKDF (reference sequence). CDR3 nucleotides: TGTGCCACCAGCATCGGGCCGACTCGGGATCAGGCCCAGCATTTT. Translating it yields CATSIGPTRDQAQHF. Together with reference TRBV15 and TRBJ1-5, the CDR3 gives the full variable domain: DAMVIQNPRYQVTQFGKPVTLSCSQTLNHNVMYWYQQKSSQAPKLLFHYYDKDFNNEADTPDNFQSRRPNTSFCFLDIRSPGLGDTAMYLCATSIGPTRDQAQHFGDGTRLSIL.

The DNA of the CDR3 is TGTGCCAGCAGGGCGGACGAAGAGACCCAGTACTTC. Its protein product is CASRADEETQYF. V is TRBV2 and J is TRBJ2-5; D uncertain. CDR1 and CDR2 from the germline V gene are SNHLY and FYNNEI. Trimming took off 6 bases at V and 3 bases at J, with 8 bases between the two ends. This CDR3 is 12 amino acids long.

This clone has just a few counts. Other nucleotide sequences in the sample specify the same CDR3. The chain has TRBV6-6 and TRBJ2-2, with TRBD2 as a possible D gene (5 bases). Germline V gives CDR1 MNHNY, CDR2 SVGAGI (reference sequence). The CDR3 covers 12 residues. Trimming took 8 bases from V and 4 from J, leaving 8 bases between them. The CDR3 loop is CASSRVTGELFF. The DNA for the CDR3 is TGTGCCAGCTCGCGGGTCACCGGGGAGCTGTTTTTT.

This clone appeared a single time. The chain employs TRBV7-8 and TRBJ2-5; D is uncertain. Trimming cost V 1 base and J 5 bases, with 5 bases left between them. CDR1 and CDR2 from the germline V gene are SGHVS and FQNEAQ. The CDR3 runs to 12 residues. The CDR3 DNA reads as TGTGCCAGCAGCTTAGGGGCGGAGACCCAGTACTTC. It yields the protein CASSLGAETQYF. The full variable domain, its missing parts supplied by reference TRBV7-8 and TRBJ2-5, is GAGVSQSPRYKVAKRGQDVALRCDPISGHVSLFWYQQALGQGPEFLTYFQNEAQLDKSGLPSDRFFAERPEGSVSTLKIQRTQQEDSAVYLCASSLGAETQYFGPGTRLLVL.

The chain recombines TRBV20-1 with TRBJ1-1; D is ambiguous. The CDR3 consists of 10 residues. Deletions cut 5 bases from V and 7 bases from J, with 8 bases between. From germline, CDR1 is DFQATT and CDR2 SNEGSKA (reference sequence). The CDR3 DNA reads TGCAGTGCTCCAGACAATGAAGCTTTCTTT. Residues: CSAPDNEAFF.

The rearrangement joins TRBV10-3 to TRBJ2-1, with 10 positions matching TRBD2. The length of the CDR3 is 16 residues. Germline V gives CDR1 ENHRY, CDR2 SYGVKD. Trimming at V came to 4 bases and at J to 3 bases, leaving 6 bases not matched to a gene. The CDR3 protein is CAISALAGVGYNEQFF. In nucleotides, the CDR3 is TGTGCCATCAGTGCCCTAGCGGGAGTGGGCTACAATGAGCAGTTCTTC.

This chain links TRBV5-6 with TRBJ2-7; 7 bases align to TRBD1. CDR1 is SGHDT, CDR2 YYEEEE, per germline. The CDR3 spans 15 residues. Unmatched junction bases numbered 5, after V lost 0 bases and J lost 2 bases. Written as DNA, the CDR3 is TGTGCCAGCAGCTTGGTACGGACAGGTGCCTACGAGCAGTACTTC. Amino acids: CASSLVRTGAYEQYF.

The chain uses TRBV6-6 and TRBJ2-5; TRBD2 agrees at 7 bases. Germline-derived CDR1 and CDR2 are MNHNY and SVGAGI (reference sequence). Trimming took 2 bases from V and 11 from J; bases not matched to a gene: 17. The CDR3 runs to 16 residues. CDR3: CASSYAGPPSAGEQYF. CDR3 DNA: TGTGCCAGCAGTTACGCGGGGCCCCCTTCGGCGGGAGAGCAGTACTTC.

In this sample, this clone turned up once. The chain has TRBV7-8 and TRBJ1-1; D is ambiguous. Germline V gives CDR1 SGHVS, CDR2 FQNEAQ. This CDR3 spans 14 amino acids. With 1 base removed from V and 1 base from J, the gap between germline ends came to 7 bases. DNA for the CDR3: TGTGCCAGCAGCTTAGGGGGTCGGAACACTGAAGCTTTCTTT. Translating it yields CASSLGGRNTEAFF.

The CDR3: CASSFGGSTYNEQFF. DNA for the CDR3: TGTGCCAGCAGCTTTGGAGGGAGCACCTACAATGAGCAGTTCTTC. The J gene is TRBJ2-1, the V gene TRBV5-4; a weak D match, TRBD2 (6 bases). V was clipped by 2 bases and J by 2 bases, with 11 bases between them. The CDR3 loop spans 15 amino acids. Germline CDR1 is SGHNT and CDR2 is YYREEE (reference sequence).

This clone was found a few times. This chain connects TRBV11-2 to TRBJ2-3; the D gene is possibly TRBD2 (6 bases). This CDR3 has 15 residues. Germline V CDR1 and CDR2: SGHAT, FQNNGV. Trimming cost V 10 bases and J 4 bases, with 21 bases left between them. CDR3 protein: CAIRDIGGRADTQYF. In nucleotides, the CDR3 is TGTGCCATACGGGATATAGGAGGGCGGGCAGATACGCAGTATTTT.

V gene TRBV7-3 combines with J gene TRBJ2-3, with D possibly being TRBD2 (5 bases). From germline, CDR1 is SGHTA and CDR2 FQGTGA. The CDR3 consists of 16 residues. V dropped 5 bases and J dropped 0 bases, with 15 bases sitting between them. The CDR3 region has the DNA TGTGCCAGCAGCCCCGAGAGGGCAGGTAGCACAGATACGCAGTATTTT. Its translation is CASSPERAGSTDTQYF.

The rearrangement uses TRBV11-2 and TRBJ2-1; possible D gene TRBD2, 7 bases. The CDR3 length is 15 residues. Trimming cost V 5 bases and J 7 bases, with 18 bases left between them. Germline loops: CDR1 SGHAT, CDR2 FQNNGV. CDR3 nucleotides: TGTGCCAGCAGCCCGATTCGAGGGAGGGGGAATGAGCAGTTCTTC. The encoded protein is CASSPIRGRGNEQFF.

The chain has TRBV7-7 and TRBJ2-2, with D perhaps assigned TRBD1 or TRBD2 (6 bases each). Deletions cut 3 bases from V and 5 bases from J, with 13 bases between. Germline assignment: CDR1 SSHAT and CDR2 FNYEAQ (reference sequence). The CDR3 covers 15 residues. DNA for the CDR3: TGTGCCAGCAGCTTGGCCGGGGGCCCTACCGGGGAGCTGTTTTTT. Its protein is CASSLAGGPTGELFF.

The CDR3 loop reads CASSLEGLAGGNEQFF. The CDR3 DNA is TGTGCCAGCAGTTTAGAGGGACTAGCGGGAGGCAATGAGCAGTTCTTC. This chain joins TRBV28 and TRBJ2-1; 15 bases line up with TRBD2. Looked up from germline, CDR1 is MDHEN and CDR2 is SYDVKM. With 2 bases clipped from V and 6 bases from J, the junction kept 2 bases outside the gene matches. The CDR3 consists of 16 residues. Filled out from reference TRBV28 and TRBJ2-1, the complete variable domain reads DVKVTQSSRYLVKRTGEKVFLECVQDMDHENMFWYRQDPGLGLRLIYFSYDVKMKEKGDIPEGYSVSREKKERFSLILESASTNQTSMYLCASSLEGLAGGNEQFFGPGTRLTVL.

The chain employs TRBV28 and TRBJ2-1; D possibly corresponds to TRBD2 (6 bases). This CDR3 comprises 15 residues. From germline, CDR1 is MDHEN and CDR2 SYDVKM. The V and J ends lost 4 bases and 6 bases respectively, with 16 bases between them. The CDR3 sequence: CASSSLSGSTNEQFF. CDR3 DNA: TGTGCCAGCAGTTCTCTCTCCGGGAGCACCAATGAGCAGTTCTTC.

Turning to this clone: Compared with germline, one end of the junction differs, possibly owing to a read error. CDR3: CASSLVRVLLF. For the CDR3, the DNA is TGCGCCAGCAGCTTGGTCAGGGTTCTGCTCTTC. The rearrangement joins TRBV5-1 to TRBJ2-1, with D perhaps matching TRBD1 (5 bases). Looked up from germline, CDR1 is SGHRS and CDR2 is YFSETQ. This CDR3 region has 11 residues.